This TCR beta chain was recovered during a study of CD4 T cells in relation to SARS-CoV-2 and coronaviruses. The germline CDR1 and CDR2 sequences are GTSNPN and SVGIG (reference sequence). This CDR3 region has 14 residues. Trimming took off 7 bases at V and 7 bases at J, with 19 bases between the two ends. Unexposed donor CD4+ T cells date from about 2011-2018, before the COVID-19 pandemic. The cells were cultured for about ten days before CD4+ T cells were isolated. Libraries were prepared by immunoSEQ multiplex PCR; TCRdb keeps only in-frame clonotypes and omits some of them. The data contain more than 15,000 clones, approximately 80% of them singletons. Remarks on this clone: Antigen specificity is unknown.

J is TRBJ2-2 and V is TRBV30; a weak D match, TRBD2 (6 bases). Sequenced input: CD4+ T cells from PBMCs, cultured in vitro. This TCR was sampled from a human donor in good health. The CDR3, as DNA: TGTGCCTCTAACCGGGCGGGGTACGGCGGGGAGCTGTTTTTT. Amino acids: CASNRAGYGGELFF.